Below are 29 T cell receptor beta chains sequenced from a single sample in a study of cytomegalovirus exposure and HLA in healthy donors. PCR involved 60 Vbeta and 13 Jbeta primers. Data came from immunoSEQ multiplex PCR; TCRdb stores just in-frame clones and leaves some out. The sample holds just over 200,000 clones. Source material: PBMCs. The source is a girl aged 2-10 years in good health and CMV-seropositive.

The genes are TRBV28 and TRBJ1-4; no clear D gene. Looked up from germline, CDR1 is MDHEN and CDR2 is SYDVKM. This CDR3 contains 13 residues. Trimming removed 5 bases from V and 5 bases from J, with 9 bases in between. The DNA of the CDR3 is TGTGCCAGCAGTGTTGAGTGGAATGAAAAACTGTTTTTT. This encodes CASSVEWNEKLFF. The full variable domain, with the rest looked up from reference TRBV28 and TRBJ1-4, is DVKVTQSSRYLVKRTGEKVFLECVQDMDHENMFWYRQDPGLGLRLIYFSYDVKMKEKGDIPEGYSVSREKKERFSLILESASTNQTSMYLCASSVEWNEKLFFGSGTQLSVL.

The chain has TRBV29-1 and TRBJ2-7; 12 positions agree with TRBD2. Germline-derived CDR1 and CDR2 are SQVTM and ANQGSEA. The CDR3 spans 13 residues. The J segment lost 5 bases and the V segment lost 6 bases, leaving 5 bases of the junction unmatched. The CDR3 region has the DNA TGCAGCGTAGCACGACTAGCGGGAGACGAGCAGTACTTC. Translating it yields CSVARLAGDEQYF.

The gene calls are TRBV6-1 and TRBJ1-2; TRBD1 agrees at 8 bases. Germline V gene sequence: CDR1 MNHNS, CDR2 SASEGT. V trimming: 6 bases; J trimming: 4 bases; junction bases outside the gene matches: 4. The CDR3 loop spans 13 amino acids. The CDR3 loop is CASRGQAIYGYTF. The CDR3 coding sequence is TGTGCCAGCAGGGGACAGGCCATCTATGGCTACACCTTC.

The chain has TRBV5-1 and TRBJ2-5; TRBD2 matches 10 bases. CDR3 length: 16 amino acids. Germline loops: CDR1 SGHRS, CDR2 YFSETQ. Germline trimming cut 0 bases from V and 1 base from J; bases unmatched to any gene: 3. In DNA form, the CDR3 reads TGCGCCAGCAGCTTGGGGACTAGCGGAGCCCAAGAGACCCAGTACTTC. Amino acids: CASSLGTSGAQETQYF.

Note on this clone: Within the sample, other DNA sequences also encode this same CDR3. CDR3 protein: CASSLPSTGMNTEAFF. The CDR3 region has the DNA TGTGCCAGCAGTCTCCCATCGACAGGGATGAACACTGAAGCTTTCTTT. The chain links TRBV28 to TRBJ1-1; the match to TRBD1 covers 7 bases. The CDR3 is 16 residues long. Germline assignment: CDR1 MDHEN and CDR2 SYDVKM. Trimming at V came to 5 bases and at J to 0 bases, leaving 9 bases not matched to a gene.

The chain carries TRBV28 and TRBJ2-1; D is unresolved. The germline V gene has CDR1 MDHEN and CDR2 SYDVKM. Trimming stripped 3 bases from V and 4 bases from J, with 10 bases between. This CDR3 has 14 residues. CDR3 loop: CASSFGQVYNEQFF. CDR3 DNA sequence: TGTGCCAGCAGTTTTGGGCAGGTATACAATGAGCAGTTCTTC.

This rearrangement joins TRBV13 to TRBJ1-4, with D maybe TRBD1 (5 bases). CDR1 and CDR2 from the germline V gene are PRHDT and FYEKMQ (reference sequence). The CDR3 extends over 14 amino acids. Trimming took off 5 bases at V and 0 bases at J, with 7 bases between the two ends. The CDR3 DNA reads TGTGCCAGCAGCAAGGACACAACTAATGAAAAACTGTTTTTT. This codes for CASSKDTTNEKLFF.

The chain has TRBV15 and TRBJ2-6, with D uncertain. The CDR3 has 16 residues. V lost 4 bases to trimming and J lost 0 bases, with 10 bases between them. The germline V gene has CDR1 LNHNV and CDR2 YYDKDF (reference sequence). Here the CDR3 reads CATSKRLNSGANVLTF. DNA for the CDR3: TGTGCCACCAGCAAAAGACTGAACTCTGGGGCCAACGTCCTGACTTTC.

The V call is TRBV10-1, the J call TRBJ2-5, with unresolved D. Gene TRBJ2-7 matches the end of the DNA better, so the J call may be wrong. CDR1 and CDR2 (germline): WNHNN, SYGVQD (reference sequence). This CDR3 is built from 15 residues. As DNA, the CDR3 is TGCGCCAGCAGTGCCTCGAACGGAGTATCCTACGAGCAGTACTTC. It specifies CASSASNGVSYEQYF.

The chain combines TRBV27 with TRBJ2-2, with TRBD1 matching 8 bases. This CDR3 comprises 17 residues. The ends lost 4 bases at V and 4 bases at J; junction bases unmatched: 11. The germline gives CDR1 MNHEY, CDR2 SMNVEV (reference sequence). The DNA for the CDR3 is TGTGCCAGCAGTTCACCCTTTGACAGGGGTACCACCGGGGAGCTGTTTTTT. It specifies CASSSPFDRGTTGELFF.

This sequence joins TRBV28 and TRBJ2-1, with 8 bases lining up with TRBD2. With V trimmed by 5 bases and J by 9 bases, 9 bases remained unmatched. The CDR3 contains 14 residues. Germline lookup yields CDR1 MDHEN and CDR2 SYDVKM. CDR3 sequence reads: CASSNRAGVSEQFF. As DNA, the CDR3 is TGTGCCAGCAGTAACCGAGCGGGAGTAAGTGAGCAGTTCTTC.

V is TRBV7-6 and J is TRBJ1-6; 10 bases agree with TRBD1. CDR3 length: 16 amino acids. The germline V gene encodes CDR1 SGHVS and CDR2 FNYEAQ. The V segment lost 1 base and the J segment 11 bases; nucleotides outside the gene matches: 8. CDR3 bases: TGTGCCAGCAGCTTAGGTTCGGGACAGGGGAATGCACCCCTCCACTTT. Protein product: CASSLGSGQGNAPLHF.

The chain is built from TRBV11-3 and TRBJ2-3; 7 bases line up with TRBD1. The CDR3 consists of 16 residues. Germline V gene sequence: CDR1 SGHNT, CDR2 YENEEA. Losses at the gene ends were 4 bases for V and 4 bases for J; bases not matched to a gene: 11. The CDR3 bases are TGTGCCAGCAGCTCAAACAGGGGCTCCAGGGCAGATACGCAGTATTTT. Protein sequence: CASSSNRGSRADTQYF.

DNA for the CDR3: TGTGCCAGCAGTTTATGGAGGGAGACCCAGTACTTC. Translated, it gives CASSLWRETQYF. The chain employs TRBV28 and TRBJ2-5; D not resolved. Trimming removed 0 bases from V and 5 bases from J, with 4 bases in between. This CDR3 region has 12 residues. Germline loops: CDR1 MDHEN, CDR2 SYDVKM.

V gene TRBV5-1 combines with J gene TRBJ1-4; D perhaps matches TRBD1 (5 bases). Looked up from germline, CDR1 is SGHRS and CDR2 is YFSETQ. This CDR3 spans 15 amino acids. The V and J ends lost 0 bases and 6 bases respectively, with 12 bases between them. The CDR3 protein is CASSLAPGVDEKLFF. The CDR3 DNA sequence: TGCGCCAGCAGCTTGGCCCCGGGGGTGGATGAAAAACTGTTTTTT.

The rearrangement joins TRBV29-1 to TRBJ1-1; D uncertain. With 5 bases removed from V and 4 bases from J, the gap between germline ends came to 17 bases. Germline-derived CDR1 and CDR2 are SQVTM and ANQGSEA. The CDR3 has 14 amino acids. This chain's CDR3 is CSVFRVGSPTEAFF. As DNA, the CDR3 is TGCAGCGTTTTTAGGGTAGGGAGTCCCACTGAAGCTTTCTTT.

The chain uses TRBV27 and TRBJ2-1; TRBD2 might be the D (6 bases). CDR1 MNHEY and CDR2 SMNVEV come from the germline V gene (reference sequence). Between the trimmed V and J ends, which lost 3 bases and 7 bases, there was a span of 13 bases. There are 14 residues in the CDR3. DNA for the CDR3: TGTGCCAGCAGTTTTGGAGGGAGTGGTAATGAGCAGTTCTTC. Encoded protein: CASSFGGSGNEQFF.

V gene TRBV7-2 combines with J gene TRBJ1-3; TRBD1 agrees at 7 bases. This CDR3 contains 15 residues. V was pared by 0 bases and J by 4 bases, with 3 bases of the junction left unmatched. From germline, CDR1 is SGHTA and CDR2 FQGNSA. The CDR3, as DNA: TGTGCCAGCAGCTTAGCGAAGGACAGGGGAAACACCATATATTTT. It specifies CASSLAKDRGNTIYF.

A note on this clone: Other DNA variants within this sample encode the same CDR3. This chain joins TRBV28 and TRBJ2-5, with D unclear. CDR1 is MDHEN and CDR2 is SYDVKM in the germline V gene. The CDR3 is 11 residues long. Between the trimmed V and J ends, which lost 3 bases and 5 bases, there was a span of 4 bases. The CDR3 reads CASSFSETQYF. The CDR3 DNA reads TGTGCCAGCAGTTTCTCTGAGACCCAGTACTTC.

The chain employs TRBV25-1 and TRBJ2-3; 8 bases line up with TRBD2. Looked up from germline, CDR1 is MGHDK and CDR2 is SYGVNS. With 5 bases clipped from V and 2 bases from J, the junction kept 3 bases outside the gene matches. This CDR3 region has 14 residues. The CDR3 region is CASSRAGATDTQYF. The CDR3, as DNA: TGTGCCAGCAGTCGAGCGGGGGCCACAGATACGCAGTATTTT.

This chain's CDR3 is CASSLGVRVRRLDYGYTF. The CDR3 nucleotides read TGTGCCAGCAGCTTAGGTGTCAGGGTTCGGCGTTTGGACTATGGCTACACCTTC. The V call is TRBV11-2, the J call TRBJ1-2, with TRBD1 as a possible D gene (5 bases). The CDR3 has 18 residues. V gave up 1 base and J gave up 3 bases, with 21 bases separating them. Germline lookup yields CDR1 SGHAT and CDR2 FQNNGV.

The V call is TRBV28, the J call TRBJ1-1; weak D call: TRBD1 (6 bases). The CDR3 spans 14 residues. CDR1 is MDHEN, CDR2 SYDVKM, per germline. V lost 2 bases and J 8 bases, leaving 15 bases between the germline ends. The DNA of the CDR3 is TGTGCCAGCAGTTTAGTTTTTGGACAGTGGGAAGCTTTCTTT. Translation: CASSLVFGQWEAFF.

The chain joins TRBV6-5 to TRBJ2-7; 12 nucleotides match TRBD2. Per the germline V gene, CDR1 is MNHEY and CDR2 is SVGAGI. Unmatched junction bases numbered 3, after V lost 5 bases and J lost 1 base. This CDR3 region has 15 residues. The CDR3 sequence: CASSKLAGGSYEQYF. In nucleotides, the CDR3 is TGTGCCAGCAGTAAACTAGCGGGAGGATCCTACGAGCAGTACTTC.

The CDR3 region is CASSQEEGPGYEQYF. CDR3 coding DNA: TGCGCCAGCAGCCAAGAGGAGGGTCCAGGATACGAGCAGTACTTC. The chain recombines TRBV4-1 with TRBJ2-7; D is possibly TRBD2 (6 bases). The germline V and J ends were trimmed by 0 bases and 4 bases, with 13 bases remaining between them. The germline CDR1 and CDR2 sequences are MGHRA and YSYEKL. The CDR3 consists of 15 residues.

The gene calls are TRBV28 and TRBJ2-2, with TRBD1 identical over 8 bases. Trimming took 4 bases from V and 7 from J; bases not matched to a gene: 11. Germline V CDR1 and CDR2: MDHEN, SYDVKM. The CDR3 sequence is 16 residues long. In nucleotides, the CDR3 is TGTGCCAGCAGTTCCCCCGGGCAGGGGGCAAACGGGGAGCTGTTTTTT. Translation: CASSSPGQGANGELFF.

The chain combines TRBV19 with TRBJ1-5, with unresolved D. The CDR3 is 13 residues long. Trimming left V 1 base short and J 4 bases short, with 5 bases between. Looked up from germline, CDR1 is LNHDA and CDR2 is SQIVND (reference sequence). In nucleotides, the CDR3 is TGTGCCAGTAGTATAGGGGCAAATCAGCCCCAGCATTTT. Protein product: CASSIGANQPQHF.

The rearrangement joins TRBV4-1 to TRBJ2-5; D is perhaps TRBD2 (5 bases). Trimming cost V 5 bases and J 1 base, with 11 bases left between them. This CDR3 spans 14 amino acids. Per germline, CDR1 MGHRA and CDR2 YSYEKL. The CDR3 nucleotides read TGCGCCAGCAGCAGCCCGGGATCCCAAGAGACCCAGTACTTC. It specifies CASSSPGSQETQYF.

The rearrangement links TRBV25-1 to TRBJ2-7; a weak D match, TRBD1 (5 bases). The ends were cut back, 4 bases at V and 0 bases at J, with 10 bases in the middle. This CDR3 has 14 amino acids. The germline V gene has CDR1 MGHDK and CDR2 SYGVNS. For the CDR3, the DNA is TGTGCCAGCAGTGGGGGCCCATCCTCCTACGAGCAGTACTTC. Amino acids: CASSGGPSSYEQYF.

The V gene is TRBV7-8, the J gene TRBJ2-5; 7 nucleotides line up with TRBD1. This CDR3 has 15 residues. J lost 5 bases, V lost 0 bases, and 6 bases had no gene match. Germline loops: CDR1 SGHVS, CDR2 FQNEAQ. The CDR3 region has the DNA TGTGCCAGCAGCTTAGCGGGACAGCTGGCTGAGACCCAGTACTTC. Amino acids: CASSLAGQLAETQYF.